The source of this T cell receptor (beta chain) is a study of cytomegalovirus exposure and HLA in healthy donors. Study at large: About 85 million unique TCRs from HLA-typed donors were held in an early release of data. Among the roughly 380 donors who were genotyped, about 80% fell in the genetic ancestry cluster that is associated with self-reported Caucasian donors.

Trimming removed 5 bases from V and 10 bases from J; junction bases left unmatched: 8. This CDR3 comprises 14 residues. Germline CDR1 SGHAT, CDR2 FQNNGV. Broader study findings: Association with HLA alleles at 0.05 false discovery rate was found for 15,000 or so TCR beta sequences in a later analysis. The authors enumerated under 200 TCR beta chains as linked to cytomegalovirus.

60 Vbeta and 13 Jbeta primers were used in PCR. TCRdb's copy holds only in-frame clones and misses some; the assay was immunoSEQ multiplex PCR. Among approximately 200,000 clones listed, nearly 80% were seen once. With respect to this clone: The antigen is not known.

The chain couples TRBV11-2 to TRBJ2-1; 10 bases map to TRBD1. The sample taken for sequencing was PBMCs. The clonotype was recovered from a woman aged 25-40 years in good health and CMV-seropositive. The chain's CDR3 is CASSSRDRGVEQFF. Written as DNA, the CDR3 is TGTGCCAGCAGCAGCCGGGACAGGGGTGTGGAGCAGTTCTTC.